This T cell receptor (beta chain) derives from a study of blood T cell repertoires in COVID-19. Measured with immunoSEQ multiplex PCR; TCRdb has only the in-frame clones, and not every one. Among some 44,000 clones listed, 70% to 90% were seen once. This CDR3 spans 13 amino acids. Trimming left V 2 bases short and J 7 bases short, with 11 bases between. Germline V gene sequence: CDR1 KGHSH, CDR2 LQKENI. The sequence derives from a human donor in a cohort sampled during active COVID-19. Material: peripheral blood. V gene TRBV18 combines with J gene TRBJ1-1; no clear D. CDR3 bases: TGTGCCAGCTCACCAGGAGCCGGTTATGAAGCTTTCTTT. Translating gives CASSPGAGYEAFF.